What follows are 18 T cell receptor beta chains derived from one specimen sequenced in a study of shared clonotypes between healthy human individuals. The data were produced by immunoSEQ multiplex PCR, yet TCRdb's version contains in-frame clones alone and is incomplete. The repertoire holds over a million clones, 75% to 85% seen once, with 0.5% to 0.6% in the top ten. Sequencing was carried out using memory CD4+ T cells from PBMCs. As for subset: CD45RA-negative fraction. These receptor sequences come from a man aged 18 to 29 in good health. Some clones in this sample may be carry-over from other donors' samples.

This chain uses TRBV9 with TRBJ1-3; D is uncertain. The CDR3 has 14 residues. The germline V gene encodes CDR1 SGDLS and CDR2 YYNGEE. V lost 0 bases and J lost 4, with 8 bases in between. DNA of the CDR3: TGTGCCAGCAGCGTAGGAAACGGGGGAAACACCATATATTTT. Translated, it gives CASSVGNGGNTIYF.

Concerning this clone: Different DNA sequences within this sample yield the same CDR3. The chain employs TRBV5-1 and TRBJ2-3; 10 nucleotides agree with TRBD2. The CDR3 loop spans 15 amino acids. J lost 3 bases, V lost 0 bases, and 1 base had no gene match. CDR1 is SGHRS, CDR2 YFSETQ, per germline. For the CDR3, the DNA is TGCGCCAGCAGCTTGGAACTAGCGGGAACAGATACGCAGTATTTT. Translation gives CASSLELAGTDTQYF.

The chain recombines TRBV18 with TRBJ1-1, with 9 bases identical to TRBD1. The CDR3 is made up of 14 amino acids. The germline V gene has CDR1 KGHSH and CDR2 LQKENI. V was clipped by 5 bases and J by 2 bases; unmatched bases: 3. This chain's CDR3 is CASSSTGGNTEAFF. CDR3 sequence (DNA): TGTGCCAGCTCATCGACAGGGGGAAACACTGAAGCTTTCTTT.

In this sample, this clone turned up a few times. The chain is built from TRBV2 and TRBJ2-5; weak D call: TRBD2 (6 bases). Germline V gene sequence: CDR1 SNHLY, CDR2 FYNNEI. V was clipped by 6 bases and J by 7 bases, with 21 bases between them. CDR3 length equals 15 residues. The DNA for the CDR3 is TGTGCCAGCAGACCTGGGGGGACTGGCCTAAGGACCCAGTACTTC. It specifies CASRPGGTGLRTQYF.

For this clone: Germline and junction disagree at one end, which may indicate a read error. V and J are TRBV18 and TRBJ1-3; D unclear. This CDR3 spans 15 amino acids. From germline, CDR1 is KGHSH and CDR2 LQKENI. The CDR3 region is CASSTPLPGGNTIYF. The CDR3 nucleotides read TGTGCCAGCTCAACACCGTTGCCAGGCGGAAACACCATATATTTT. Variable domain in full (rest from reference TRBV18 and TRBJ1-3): NAGVMQNPRHLVRRRGQEARLRCSPMKGHSHVYWYRQLPEEGLKFMVYLQKENIIDESGMPKERFSAEFPKEGPSILRIQQVVRGDSAAYFCASSTPLPGGNTIYFGEGSWLTVV.

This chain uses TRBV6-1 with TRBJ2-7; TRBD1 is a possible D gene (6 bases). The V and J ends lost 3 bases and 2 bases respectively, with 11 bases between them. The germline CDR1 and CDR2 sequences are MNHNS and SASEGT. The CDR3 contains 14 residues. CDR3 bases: TGTGCCAGCAGTGAGAGACAGGCCACCTACGAGCAGTACTTC. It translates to CASSERQATYEQYF.

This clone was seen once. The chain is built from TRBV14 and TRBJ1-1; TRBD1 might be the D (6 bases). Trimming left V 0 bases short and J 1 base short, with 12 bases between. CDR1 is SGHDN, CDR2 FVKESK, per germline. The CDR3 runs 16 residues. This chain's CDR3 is CASSQDLGAKNTEAFF. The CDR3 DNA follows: TGTGCCAGCAGCCAAGATTTGGGGGCAAAGAACACTGAAGCTTTCTTT.

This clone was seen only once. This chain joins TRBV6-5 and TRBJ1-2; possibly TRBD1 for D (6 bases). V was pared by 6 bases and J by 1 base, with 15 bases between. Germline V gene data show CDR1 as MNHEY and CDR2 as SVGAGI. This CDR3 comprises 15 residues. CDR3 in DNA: TGTGCCAGCAGGGGTACAGGGAATCTTAACTATGGCTACACCTTC. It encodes CASRGTGNLNYGYTF.

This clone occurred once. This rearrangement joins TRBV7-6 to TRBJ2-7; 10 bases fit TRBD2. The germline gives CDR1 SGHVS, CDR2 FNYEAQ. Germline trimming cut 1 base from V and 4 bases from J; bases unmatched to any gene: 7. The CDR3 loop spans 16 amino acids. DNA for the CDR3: TGTGCCAGCAGCTTAGACACCGGGACTAGCGTATACGAGCAGTACTTC. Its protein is CASSLDTGTSVYEQYF. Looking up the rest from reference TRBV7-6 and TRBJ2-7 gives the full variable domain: GAGVSQSPRYKVTKRGQDVALRCDPISGHVSLYWYRQALGQGPEFLTYFNYEAQQDKSGLPNDRFSAERPEGSISTLTIQRTEQRDSAMYRCASSLDTGTSVYEQYFGPGTRLTVT.

The CDR3 loop is CASSLGSIAYEQYF. The CDR3 bases are TGCGCCAGCAGCTTGGGGTCGATCGCCTACGAGCAGTACTTC. This chain uses TRBV5-1 with TRBJ2-7; D is ambiguous. The ends were cut back, 0 bases at V and 2 bases at J, with 9 bases in the middle. This CDR3 contains 14 residues. Germline V gene data show CDR1 as SGHRS and CDR2 as YFSETQ.

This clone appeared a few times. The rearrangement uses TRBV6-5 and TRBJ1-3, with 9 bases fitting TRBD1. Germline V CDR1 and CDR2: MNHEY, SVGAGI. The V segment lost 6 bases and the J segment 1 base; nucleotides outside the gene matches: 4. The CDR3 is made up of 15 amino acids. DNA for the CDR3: TGTGCCAGCAGCCGTGACAGGGGGTCTGGAAACACCATATATTTT. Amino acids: CASSRDRGSGNTIYF.

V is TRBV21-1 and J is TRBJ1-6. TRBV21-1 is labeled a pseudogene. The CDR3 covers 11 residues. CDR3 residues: CASSKVSPLHF. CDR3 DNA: TGTGCCAGCAGCAAAGTTTCACCCCTCCACTTT.

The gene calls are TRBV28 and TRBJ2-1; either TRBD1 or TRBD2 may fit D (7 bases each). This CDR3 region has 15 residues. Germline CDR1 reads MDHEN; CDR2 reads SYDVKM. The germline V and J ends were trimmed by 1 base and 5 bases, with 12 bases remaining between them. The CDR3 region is CASSLYRGGNNEQFF. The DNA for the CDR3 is TGTGCCAGCAGTTTATACAGGGGAGGGAACAATGAGCAGTTCTTC. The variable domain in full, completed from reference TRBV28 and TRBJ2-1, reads DVKVTQSSRYLVKRTGEKVFLECVQDMDHENMFWYRQDPGLGLRLIYFSYDVKMKEKGDIPEGYSVSREKKERFSLILESASTNQTSMYLCASSLYRGGNNEQFFGPGTRLTVL.

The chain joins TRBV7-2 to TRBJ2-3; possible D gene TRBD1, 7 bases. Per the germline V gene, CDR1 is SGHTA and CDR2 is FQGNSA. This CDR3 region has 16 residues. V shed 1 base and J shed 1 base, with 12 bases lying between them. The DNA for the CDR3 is TGTGCCAGCAGCTTAGGGGGCAGGGGGGGCACAGATACGCAGTATTTT. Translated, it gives CASSLGGRGGTDTQYF. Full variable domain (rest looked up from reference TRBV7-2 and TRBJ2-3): GAGVSQSPSNKVTEKGKDVELRCDPISGHTALYWYRQSLGQGLEFLIYFQGNSAPDKSGLPSDRFSAERTGGSVSTLTIQRTQQEDSAVYLCASSLGGRGGTDTQYFGPGTRLTVL.

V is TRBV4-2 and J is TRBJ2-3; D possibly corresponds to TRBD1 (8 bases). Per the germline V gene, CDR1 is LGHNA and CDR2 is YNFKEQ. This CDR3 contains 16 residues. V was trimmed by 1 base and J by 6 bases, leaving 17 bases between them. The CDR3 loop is CASSQVQGGDRDTQYF. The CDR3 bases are TGTGCCAGCAGCCAAGTCCAAGGGGGGGACAGGGATACGCAGTATTTT.

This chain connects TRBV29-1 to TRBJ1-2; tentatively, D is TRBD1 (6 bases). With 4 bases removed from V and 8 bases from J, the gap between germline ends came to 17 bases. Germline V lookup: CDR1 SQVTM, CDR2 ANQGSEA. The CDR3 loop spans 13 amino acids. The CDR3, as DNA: TGCAGCGTTGGCAGGGTGAGGGGGGGCGGCTACACCTTC. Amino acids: CSVGRVRGGGYTF.

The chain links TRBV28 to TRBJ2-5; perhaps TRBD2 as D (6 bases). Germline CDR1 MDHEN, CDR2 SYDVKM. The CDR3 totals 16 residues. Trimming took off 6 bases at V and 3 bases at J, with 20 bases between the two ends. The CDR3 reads CASSPRGRGEEETQYF. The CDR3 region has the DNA TGTGCCAGCAGCCCTAGGGGCCGCGGGGAAGAAGAGACCCAGTACTTC.

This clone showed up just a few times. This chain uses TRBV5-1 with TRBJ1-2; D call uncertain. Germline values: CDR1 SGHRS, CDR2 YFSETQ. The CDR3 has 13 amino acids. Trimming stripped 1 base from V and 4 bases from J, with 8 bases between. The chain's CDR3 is CASSLTTSYGYTF. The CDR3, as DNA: TGCGCCAGCAGCTTGACGACTTCCTATGGCTACACCTTC.